These 8 T cell receptor beta chains came from one sample sequenced in a study of cytomegalovirus exposure and HLA in healthy donors. The PCR employed 60 Vbeta primers together with 13 Jbeta primers. Sequencing used immunoSEQ multiplex PCR; TCRdb keeps in-frame clones, though not all of them. The sample lists 150,000 to 200,000 clones; 70% to 75% were seen once. What was sequenced was PBMCs. These receptors were collected from a man between 18 and 35 years old in good health and CMV-seropositive.

The chain joins TRBV7-2 to TRBJ1-2; a possible D gene is TRBD1 (5 bases). Looked up from germline, CDR1 is SGHTA and CDR2 is FQGNSA. Trimming stripped 3 bases from V and 0 bases from J, with 8 bases between. CDR3 size: 14 residues. DNA of the CDR3: TGTGCCAGCAGCTTGACAGAAGCTAACTATGGCTACACCTTC. It yields the protein CASSLTEANYGYTF.

The chain couples TRBV9 to TRBJ2-1; 7 bases line up with TRBD2. Germline-derived CDR1 and CDR2 are SGDLS and YYNGEE. This CDR3 is 17 amino acids long. J gave up 7 bases and V 3 bases, and 16 bases lay outside the gene matches. The CDR3 DNA sequence: TGTGCCAGCAGCGAGTTCCCCGGAGCGGGACCGGGGAATGAGCAGTTCTTC. It codes for CASSEFPGAGPGNEQFF.

The J gene is TRBJ2-5, the V gene TRBV28, with 10 positions matching TRBD2. Germline V gene data show CDR1 as MDHEN and CDR2 as SYDVKM. The CDR3 contains 15 residues. V shed 7 bases and J 0 bases; nucleotides not matched to a gene: 5. CDR3 amino acids: CASTIAGGNQETQYF. CDR3 nucleotide sequence: TGTGCCAGCACCATAGCGGGGGGCAACCAAGAGACCCAGTACTTC. The variable domain in full, with the rest retrieved from reference TRBV28 and TRBJ2-5, is DVKVTQSSRYLVKRTGEKVFLECVQDMDHENMFWYRQDPGLGLRLIYFSYDVKMKEKGDIPEGYSVSREKKERFSLILESASTNQTSMYLCASTIAGGNQETQYFGPGTRLLVL.

The chain carries TRBV2 and TRBJ2-5; 10 bases line up with TRBD2. This CDR3 comprises 15 residues. Trimming took 6 bases from V and 5 from J; bases not matched to a gene: 9. From germline, CDR1 is SNHLY and CDR2 FYNNEI. The CDR3 nucleotides read TGTGCCAGCAGCGAATCGCTAGCGGGAGCGGAGACCCAGTACTTC. Its translation: CASSESLAGAETQYF.

CDR3 coding DNA: TGTGCCAGCAGCTTAGTGGGGGGCCGACAGGGGACTTCAACTAATGAAAAACTGTTTTTT. It is translated as CASSLVGGRQGTSTNEKLFF. The chain uses TRBV7-8 and TRBJ1-4, with 8 nucleotides matching TRBD1. The trim removed 1 base at V and 0 bases at J, leaving 13 bases unmatched. Germline V gene lookup returns CDR1 SGHVS and CDR2 FQNEAQ. The length of the CDR3 is 20 residues.

This chain joins TRBV27 and TRBJ1-2, with TRBD1 identical over 8 bases. This CDR3 region has 14 residues. V trimming: 6 bases; J trimming: 6 bases; junction bases outside the gene matches: 9. The germline CDR1 and CDR2 sequences are MNHEY and SMNVEV (reference sequence). The CDR3 region is CASSLVTGGDGYTF. CDR3 nucleotide sequence: TGTGCCAGCAGCCTAGTAACAGGGGGGGATGGCTACACCTTC.

The chain links TRBV2 to TRBJ2-5, with 7 bases identical to TRBD1. Trimming took 11 bases from V and 1 from J; bases not matched to a gene: 10. The germline CDR1 and CDR2 sequences are SNHLY and FYNNEI. The CDR3 spans 14 residues. The CDR3 spells CASTPDRAQETQYF. The CDR3 DNA reads TGTGCCTCGACTCCCGACAGGGCCCAAGAGACCCAGTACTTC.

The V and J genes are TRBV2 and TRBJ2-6; a possible D gene is TRBD2 (6 bases). Deletions cut 3 bases from V and 4 bases from J, with 10 bases between. CDR3 length equals 15 residues. Per the germline V gene, CDR1 is SNHLY and CDR2 is FYNNEI. The CDR3 sequence: CASSDTAGGANVLTF. As DNA, the CDR3 is TGTGCCAGCAGTGACACGGCGGGAGGGGCCAACGTCCTGACTTTC.